This entry concerns a single T cell receptor (beta chain). The antigen remains undetermined. The source of the sample is a study of post-analysis software for immune sequencing data. Study background: Relapsing-remitting, secondary progressive and progressive-relapsing multiple sclerosis were all included among the disease courses. Findings and limits, study-wide: Higher frequency in patients than in controls was seen for a handful of TRBV segments, with TRBV5-6, TRBV5-1 and TRBV20-1 among them. Multiple sclerosis patients had significantly lower normalized Chao1 diversity than controls. Batch-mates among the samples co-clustered strongly by F measure.

The germline V gene has CDR1 LNHNV and CDR2 YYDKDF (reference sequence). This CDR3 is 14 amino acids long. V was pared by 5 bases and J by 10 bases, with 7 bases of the junction left unmatched. Unique molecular identifiers were carried by the TCR beta cDNA libraries. There were roughly 0.85 to 11 million T cells, and roughly 0.5 million cDNA molecules came from them. One entry per CDR3 protein results from TCRdb running MiXCR on the PCR reads. The sample lists roughly 650,000 distinct CDR3 sequences, 55% to 70% occurring once. This rearrangement joins TRBV15 to TRBJ1-6, with 8 bases identical to TRBD1. The material sequenced was blood. This TCR was sampled from a girl aged 2 to 9 with multiple sclerosis. This chain's CDR3 is CATSLDRGHSPLHF. The CDR3 DNA reads as TGTGCCACCAGCCTCGACAGGGGACACTCACCCCTCCACTTT.